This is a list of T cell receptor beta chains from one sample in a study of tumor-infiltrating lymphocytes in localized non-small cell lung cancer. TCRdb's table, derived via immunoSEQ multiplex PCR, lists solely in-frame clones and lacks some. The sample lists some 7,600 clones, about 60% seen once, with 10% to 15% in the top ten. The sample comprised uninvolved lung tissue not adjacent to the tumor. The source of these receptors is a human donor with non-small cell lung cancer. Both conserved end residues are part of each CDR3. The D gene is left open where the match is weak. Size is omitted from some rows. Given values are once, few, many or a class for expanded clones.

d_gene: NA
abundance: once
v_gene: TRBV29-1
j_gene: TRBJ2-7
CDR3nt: TGCAGCGTCAGGACAAATTCCAACGAGCAGTACTTC
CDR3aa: CSVRTNSNEQYF

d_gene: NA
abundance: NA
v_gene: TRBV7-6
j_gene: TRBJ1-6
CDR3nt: TGTGCCAGCAGCTTAGCGTCGGGGGGCCTCGGGAATTCACCCCTCCACTTT
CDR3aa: CASSLASGGLGNSPLHF

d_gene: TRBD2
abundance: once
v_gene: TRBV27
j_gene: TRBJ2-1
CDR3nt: TGTGCCAGCAGTTCGCCTCAGACTAGCGGCTTTGGTAGTGAGCAGTTCTTC
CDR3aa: CASSSPQTSGFGSEQFF

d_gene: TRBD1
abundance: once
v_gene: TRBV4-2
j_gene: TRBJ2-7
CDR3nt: TGTGCCAGCAGCCCCGGACAGGACTCCTACGAGCAGTACTTC
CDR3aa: CASSPGQDSYEQYF

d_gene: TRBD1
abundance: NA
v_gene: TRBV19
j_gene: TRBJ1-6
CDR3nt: TGTGCCAGTAGTAACCAGGGGGCGCGGTCACCCCTCCACTTT
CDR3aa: CASSNQGARSPLHF

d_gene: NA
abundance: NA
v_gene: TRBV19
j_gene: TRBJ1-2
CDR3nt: TGTGCCAGTAGCCCTGACGGGGATCGGGGTAGCTACACCTTC
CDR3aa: CASSPDGDRGSYTF

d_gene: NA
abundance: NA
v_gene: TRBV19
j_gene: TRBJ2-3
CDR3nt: TGTGCCAGTAGAACCGTCGGTCATACGCAGTATTTT
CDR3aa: CASRTVGHTQYF

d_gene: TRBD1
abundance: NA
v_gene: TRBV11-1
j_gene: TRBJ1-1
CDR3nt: TGTGCCAGCAGCGACGAGGGACAGGGCGGCACTGAAGCTTTCTTT
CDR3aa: CASSDEGQGGTEAFF

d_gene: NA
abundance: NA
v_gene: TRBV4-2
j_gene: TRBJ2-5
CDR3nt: TGTGCCAGCAGCCAAGATAAAGGACCCCAAGAGACCCAGTACTTC
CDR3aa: CASSQDKGPQETQYF

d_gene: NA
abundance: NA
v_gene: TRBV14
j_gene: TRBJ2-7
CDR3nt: TGTGCCAGCAGCCAAGATGCAGCCTACGAGCAGTACTTC
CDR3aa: CASSQDAAYEQYF

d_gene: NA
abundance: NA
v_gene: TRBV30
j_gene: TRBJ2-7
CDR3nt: TGTGCCTTAACCCAGGGTGTCTTTCGATACGAGCAGTACTTC
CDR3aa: CALTQGVFRYEQYF

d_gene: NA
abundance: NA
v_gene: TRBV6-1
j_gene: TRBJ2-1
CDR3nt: TGTGCCAGCAGTGGATGGAGCGGAGGCCTGGGGAATGAGCAGTTCTTC
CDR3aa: CASSGWSGGLGNEQFF

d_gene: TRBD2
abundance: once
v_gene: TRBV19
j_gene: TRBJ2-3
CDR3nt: TGTGCCAGTAGTACCGACCTAGCGGGGGTAACAGATACGCAGTATTTT
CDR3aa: CASSTDLAGVTDTQYF

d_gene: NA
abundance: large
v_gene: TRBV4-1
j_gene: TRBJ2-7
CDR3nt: TGCGCCAGCAGCCAACAGGGGGGCTACGAGCAGTACTTC
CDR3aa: CASSQQGGYEQYF

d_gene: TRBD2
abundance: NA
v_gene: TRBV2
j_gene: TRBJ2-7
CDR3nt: TGTGCCAGCAAGACGCAGCGGGGGGGCTTAGGCGAGCAGTACTTC
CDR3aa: CASKTQRGGLGEQYF

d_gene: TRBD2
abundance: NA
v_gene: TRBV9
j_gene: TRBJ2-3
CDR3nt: TGTGCCAGCAGCGTAGGACTAGCGGTGATGGATACGCAGTATTTT
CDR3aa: CASSVGLAVMDTQYF

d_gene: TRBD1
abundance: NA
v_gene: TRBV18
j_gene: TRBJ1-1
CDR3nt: TGTGCCAGCTCACCAATGACAGGGGGGAATGAAGCTTTCTTT
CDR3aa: CASSPMTGGNEAFF

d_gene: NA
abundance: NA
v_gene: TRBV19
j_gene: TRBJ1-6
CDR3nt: TGTGCCAGTAGTGCAACCCAAAATTCACCCCTCCACTTT
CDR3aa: CASSATQNSPLHF

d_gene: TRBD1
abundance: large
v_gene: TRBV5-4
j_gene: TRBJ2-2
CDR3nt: TGTGCCAGCAGCTTGGGGACAGGGGACATAGCCGGGGAGCTGTTTTTT
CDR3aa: CASSLGTGDIAGELFF

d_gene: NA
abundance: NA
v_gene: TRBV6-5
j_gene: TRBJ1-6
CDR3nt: TGTGCCAGCAGGGCCGATTCACCCCTCCACTTT
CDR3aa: CASRADSPLHF

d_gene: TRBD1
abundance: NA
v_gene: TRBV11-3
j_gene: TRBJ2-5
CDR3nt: TGTGCCAGCAGCTTAGGGACAGGGGGCAGAGAAGAGACCCAGTACTTC
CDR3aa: CASSLGTGGREETQYF

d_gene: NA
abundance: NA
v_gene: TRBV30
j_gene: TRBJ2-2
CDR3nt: TGTGCCTGGACCATCGGTACAGGGAGGTCCGGGGAGCTGTTTTTT
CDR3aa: CAWTIGTGRSGELFF

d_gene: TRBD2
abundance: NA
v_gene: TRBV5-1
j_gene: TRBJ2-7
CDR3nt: TGCGCCAGCAGCGCTAGCGGGGCGGGTTACGAGCAGTACTTC
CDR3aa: CASSASGAGYEQYF

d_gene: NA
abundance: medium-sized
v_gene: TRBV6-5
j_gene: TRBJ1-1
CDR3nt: TGTGCCAGCAGTTTTTTGAGGGCGGGGAGCACCACTGAAGCTTTCTTT
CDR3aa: CASSFLRAGSTTEAFF

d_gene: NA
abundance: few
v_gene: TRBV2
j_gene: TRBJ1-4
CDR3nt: TGTGCCAGCAGGGAGGCTGTAGAAAAACTGTTTTTT
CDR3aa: CASREAVEKLFF

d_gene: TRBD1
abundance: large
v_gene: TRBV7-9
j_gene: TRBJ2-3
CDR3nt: TGTGCCAGCAGCCCTCCCTCCTACAGGGGTGGGCTCACAGATACGCAGTATTTT
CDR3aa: CASSPPSYRGGLTDTQYF

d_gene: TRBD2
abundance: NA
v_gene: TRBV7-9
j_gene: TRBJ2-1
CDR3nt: TGTGCCAGCAGCCCCAGGACTAGCGGGGGGGTTTACAATGAGCAGTTCTTC
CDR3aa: CASSPRTSGGVYNEQFF

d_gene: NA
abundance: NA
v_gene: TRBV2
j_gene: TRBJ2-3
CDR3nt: TGTGCCAGCAGTGAGGGGAAGACGCAGTATTTT
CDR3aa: CASSEGKTQYF

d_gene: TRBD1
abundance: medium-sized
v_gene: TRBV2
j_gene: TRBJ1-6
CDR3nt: TGTGCCATTATGAGGGGGCGCCGTTCACCCCTCCACTTT
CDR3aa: CAIMRGRRSPLHF

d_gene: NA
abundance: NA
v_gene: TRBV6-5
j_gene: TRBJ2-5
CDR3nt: TGTGCCAGCAGTGGGGGGGGCCGGACCCAGTACTTC
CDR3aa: CASSGGGRTQYF

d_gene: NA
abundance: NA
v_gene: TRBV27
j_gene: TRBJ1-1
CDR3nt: TGTGCCAGCAGTTTCCACAGGAACACTGAAGCTTTCTTT
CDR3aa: CASSFHRNTEAFF

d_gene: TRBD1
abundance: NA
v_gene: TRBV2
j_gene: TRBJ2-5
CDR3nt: TGTGCCAGCACGGGATTCCAGGGGGCAGAGACCCAGTACTTC
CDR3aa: CASTGFQGAETQYF

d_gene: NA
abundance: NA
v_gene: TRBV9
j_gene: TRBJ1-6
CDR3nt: TGTGCCAGCAGGGCCGATTCACCCCTCCACTTT
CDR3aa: CASRADSPLHF

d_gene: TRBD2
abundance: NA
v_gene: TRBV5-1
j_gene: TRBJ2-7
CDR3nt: TGCGCCAGCAGCTCTAGCGGGGGGGCTTACGAGCAGTACTTC
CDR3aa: CASSSSGGAYEQYF

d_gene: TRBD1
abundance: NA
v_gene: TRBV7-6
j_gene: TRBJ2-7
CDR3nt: TGTGCCAGCAGCTTAGATGCGGCAGGGGGCGCGGGGGAGCAGTACTTC
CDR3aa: CASSLDAAGGAGEQYF

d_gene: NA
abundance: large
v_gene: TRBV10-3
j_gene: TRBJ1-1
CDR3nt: TGTGCCATCAGTGATTCAAACACTGAAGCTTTCTTT
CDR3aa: CAISDSNTEAFF

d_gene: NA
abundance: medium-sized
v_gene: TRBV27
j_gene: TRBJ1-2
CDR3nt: TGTGCCAGCAAACCGGGATCTAACTATGGCTACACCTTC
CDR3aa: CASKPGSNYGYTF

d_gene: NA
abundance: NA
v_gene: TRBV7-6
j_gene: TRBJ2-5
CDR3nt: TGTGCCAGCAGCTTAGTAACTAGTTTCTTGGAGACCCAGTACTTC
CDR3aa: CASSLVTSFLETQYF

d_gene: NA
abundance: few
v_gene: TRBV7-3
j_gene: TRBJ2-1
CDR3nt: TGTGCCAGCAGTTACAGGGCGAGCTCCTACAATGAGCAGTTCTTC
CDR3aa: CASSYRASSYNEQFF